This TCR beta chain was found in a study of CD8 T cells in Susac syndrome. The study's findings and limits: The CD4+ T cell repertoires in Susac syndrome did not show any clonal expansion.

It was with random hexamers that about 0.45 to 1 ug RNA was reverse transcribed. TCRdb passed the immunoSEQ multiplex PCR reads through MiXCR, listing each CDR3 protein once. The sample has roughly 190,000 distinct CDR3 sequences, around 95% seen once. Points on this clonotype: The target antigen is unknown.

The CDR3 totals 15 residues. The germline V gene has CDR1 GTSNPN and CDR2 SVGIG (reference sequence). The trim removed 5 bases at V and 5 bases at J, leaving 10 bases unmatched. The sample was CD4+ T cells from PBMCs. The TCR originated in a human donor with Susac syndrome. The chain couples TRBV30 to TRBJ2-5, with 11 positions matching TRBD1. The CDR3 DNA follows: TGTGCCTGGGAAGTTAGGACAGGGGGCCGGGAGACCCAGTACTTC. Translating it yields CAWEVRTGGRETQYF.